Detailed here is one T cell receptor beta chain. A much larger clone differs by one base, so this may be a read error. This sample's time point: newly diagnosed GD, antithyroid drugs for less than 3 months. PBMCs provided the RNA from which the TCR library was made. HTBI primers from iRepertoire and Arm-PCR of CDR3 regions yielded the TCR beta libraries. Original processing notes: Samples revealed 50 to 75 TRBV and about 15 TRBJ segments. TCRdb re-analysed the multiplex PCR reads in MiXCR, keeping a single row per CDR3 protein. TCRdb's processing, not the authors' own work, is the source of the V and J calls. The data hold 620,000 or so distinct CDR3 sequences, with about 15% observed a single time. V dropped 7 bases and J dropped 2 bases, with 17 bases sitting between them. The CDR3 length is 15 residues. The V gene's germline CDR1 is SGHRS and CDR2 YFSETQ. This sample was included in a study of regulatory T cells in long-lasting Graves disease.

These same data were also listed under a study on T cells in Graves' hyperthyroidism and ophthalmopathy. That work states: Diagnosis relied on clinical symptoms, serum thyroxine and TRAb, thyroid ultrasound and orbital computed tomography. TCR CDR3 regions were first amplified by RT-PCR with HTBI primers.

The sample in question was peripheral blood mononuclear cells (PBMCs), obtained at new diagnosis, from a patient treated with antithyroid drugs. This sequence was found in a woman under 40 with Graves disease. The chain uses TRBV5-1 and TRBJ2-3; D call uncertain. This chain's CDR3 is CASGPAYTNTDTQYF. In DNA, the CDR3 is TGCGCCAGCGGCCCAGCATATACAAACACAGATACGCAGTATTTT.